In this sample, the clone carrying this T cell receptor beta chain turned up a few times. Its matching antigen is unknown. This record comes from a study of vaccination and CD4 T cells after COVID-19. Oncomine TCR Beta short-read sequencing was applied to DNA from cultured CD4+ T cells. Extraction of genomic DNA was performed on cultured CD4+ T cells. In TCRdb, the PCR reads were re-called with MiXCR into one record per CDR3 protein. The table includes around 4,200 distinct CDR3 sequences, around 66% detected once. Treatment here: approximately 10-day PBMC culture with coronavirus spike peptide pools or control peptides (ViraFEST assay). V gave up 6 bases and J gave up 6 bases, with 12 bases separating them. The CDR3 loop spans 13 amino acids. CDR1 is MNHNS and CDR2 is SASEGT in the germline V gene.

Sequencing used CD4+ T cells from blood, cultured in vitro. This clonotype was obtained from a human donor who had recovered from COVID-19. The chain uses TRBV6-1 and TRBJ1-5; the D is unclear. The CDR3 sequence is CASSPPWGQPQHF. The CDR3 DNA follows: TGTGCCAGCAGCCCACCCTGGGGTCAGCCCCAGCATTTT.